The rows below give T cell receptor beta chains drawn from one sample of a study of neoadjuvant nivolumab and ipilimumab in lung cancer. Clones were read by immunoSEQ multiplex PCR, and TCRdb kept only the in-frame ones, dropping some. This sample yields more than 40,000 clones, of which 85% to 90% are seen a single time; over 3.5% belongs to the top ten. The source material was blood, sampled before neoadjuvant nivolumab, alone or with ipilimumab. Every receptor here comes from an adult with non-small cell lung cancer. Some clones in this sample may be carry-over from other donors' samples. Both conserved end residues are part of each CDR3. Fields, in order: V gene, clone size, J gene, D gene, CDR3 DNA, CDR3 protein. D genes are given only for firm matches. Not every row has a clone size; where given, it reads once, few, many or a size class.

TRBV11-2	NA	TRBJ2-1	TRBD1	TGTGCCAGCAGTTCGCCGGGACAGGGGGCTCATGAGCAGTTCTTC	CASSSPGQGAHEQFF
TRBV27	NA	TRBJ2-7	TRBD1	TGTGCCAGCAGGAGGACAGGGGTTCCCTACGAGCAGTACTTC	CASRRTGVPYEQYF
TRBV9	once	TRBJ2-1	TRBD2	TGTGCCAGCAGCGACACTAGCGGGCTTTACAATGAGCAGTTCTTC	CASSDTSGLYNEQFF
TRBV30	NA	TRBJ1-5	NA	TGTGCCTGGAGTGAGCTAGGTGACAGGCCCCCACATCAGCCCCAGCATTTT	CAWSELGDRPPHQPQHF
TRBV5-1	NA	TRBJ2-7	TRBD2	TGCGCCAGCAGCCCCGCGGGGACTAGCGGCTACGAGCAGTACTTC	CASSPAGTSGYEQYF
TRBV30	NA	TRBJ2-1	TRBD2	TGTGCCTGGAGTGCCCGGGAGGGAATGAGCTCCTACAATGAGCAGTTCTTC	CAWSAREGMSSYNEQFF
TRBV19	NA	TRBJ2-5	NA	TGTGCCAGTAGTATACAAGGGACCGCGGAGACCCAGTACTTC	CASSIQGTAETQYF
TRBV5-1	once	TRBJ2-3	NA	TGCGCCAGCAGCTTATTGGTTAGCACAGATACGCAGTATTTT	CASSLLVSTDTQYF
TRBV6-5	NA	TRBJ1-5	NA	TGTGCCAGCAGTTTCACGGGGGATGGAAATCAGCCCCAGCATTTT	CASSFTGDGNQPQHF
TRBV7-9	NA	TRBJ2-3	TRBD1	TGTGCCAGCAGCTTAGTCGTCGGGACAGATTCCACAGATACGCAGTATTTT	CASSLVVGTDSTDTQYF
TRBV18	few	TRBJ2-5	NA	TGTGCCAGCCAGGACAGTTTTCGAGAGACCCAGTACTTC	CASQDSFRETQYF
TRBV18	once	TRBJ1-5	NA	TGTGCCAGCTCACCACTGGGGGCCAATCAGCCCCAGCATTTT	CASSPLGANQPQHF
TRBV6-1	NA	TRBJ2-1	TRBD2	TGTGCCAGCAGTGTGGAGGACAGCGGGAGCAATGAGCAGTTCTTC	CASSVEDSGSNEQFF
TRBV11-2	NA	TRBJ2-5	NA	TGTGCCAGCAGCTCCCCTGCATTCCGGCCCTGGGCCCAGTACTTC	CASSSPAFRPWAQYF
TRBV7-9	once	TRBJ1-2	TRBD1	TGTGCCAGCAGTCCGACAGGGAGCTATGGCTACACCTTC	CASSPTGSYGYTF
TRBV6-1	once	TRBJ2-4	NA	TGTGCCAGCAGTGAAAATCGACTTCTTTCCAAAAACATTCAGTACTTC	CASSENRLLSKNIQYF
TRBV27	NA	TRBJ1-1	NA	TGTGCCAGCCTCGGACATTCGAACACTGAAGCTTTCTTT	CASLGHSNTEAFF
TRBV15	NA	TRBJ1-5	NA	TGTGCCACCAGCAGTCCACGGATTGAGGGGAGGGAACGTCAGCCCCAGCATTTT	CATSSPRIEGRERQPQHF
TRBV28	once	TRBJ1-2	TRBD1	TGTGCCAGCAGTTTAGTACAGGGGGCGAGTGGCTACACCTTC	CASSLVQGASGYTF
TRBV5-1	NA	TRBJ2-1	TRBD2	TGCGCCAGCAGCCTGGGACTAGTAAGTGACAATGAGCAGTTCTTC	CASSLGLVSDNEQFF
TRBV27	NA	TRBJ2-1	NA	TGTGCCAGCAGCCCACTAGGACCCCATGAGCAGTTCTTC	CASSPLGPHEQFF
TRBV27	once	TRBJ1-2	NA	TGTGCCAGCAGTGGTCAGTTTAGCTATGGCTACACCTTC	CASSGQFSYGYTF
TRBV6-5	once	TRBJ2-1	NA	TGTGCCAGCAGTCTGACACAGGGCAAATACAATGAGCAGTTCTTC	CASSLTQGKYNEQFF
TRBV7-2	NA	TRBJ2-3	TRBD2	TGTGCCAGCAGCAAATGGGGGGGAAGCACAGATACGCAGTATTTT	CASSKWGGSTDTQYF
TRBV11-2	NA	TRBJ2-7	TRBD2	TGTGCCAGCAGCTTAGTTAAGAGAGCGGGAGTCTCCCTCGAGCAGTACTTC	CASSLVKRAGVSLEQYF
TRBV30	NA	TRBJ2-1	NA	TGTGCCTGGAGTGTACCGGAAGTCTCCTACAATGAGCAGTTCTTC	CAWSVPEVSYNEQFF
TRBV19	NA	TRBJ2-5	NA	TGTGCCAGTAGTTCACAGGGTCGGGAGACCCAGTACTTC	CASSSQGRETQYF
TRBV5-4	NA	TRBJ2-6	NA	TGTGCCAGCAGCTTGCCTTCTGGGGCCAACGTCCTGACTTTC	CASSLPSGANVLTF
TRBV2	NA	TRBJ2-2	NA	TGTGCCAGCACCCCTGTTGGGACCGGGGAGCTGTTTTTT	CASTPVGTGELFF
TRBV18	NA	TRBJ2-7	NA	TGTGCCAGCTCACCAGACAGCATCCACGAGCAGTACTTC	CASSPDSIHEQYF
TRBV9	NA	TRBJ1-4	NA	TGTGCCAGCAGCCCCCGCGAGCTGCCTAATGAAAAACTGTTTTTT	CASSPRELPNEKLFF
TRBV5-1	few	TRBJ2-3	NA	TGCGCCAGCAGCTTTAGCAGCACAGATACGCAGTATTTT	CASSFSSTDTQYF
TRBV16	NA	TRBJ2-3	NA	TGTGCCAGCAGCAGCCAAGCTCGCACGGATACGCAGTATTTT	CASSSQARTDTQYF
TRBV5-4	NA	TRBJ2-3	TRBD2	TGTGCCAGCAGCTTGAGGCTAGCGGGGACTAGCACAGATACGCAGTATTTT	CASSLRLAGTSTDTQYF
TRBV4-3	NA	TRBJ2-6	NA	TGCGCCAGCAGCGAAGCAGGAGCCCCTTCTGGGGCCAACGTCCTGACTTTC	CASSEAGAPSGANVLTF
TRBV6-1	NA	TRBJ2-5	NA	TGTGCCAGCAGTGAACGAGCTAAGGGGGAGACCCAGTACTTC	CASSERAKGETQYF
TRBV2	NA	TRBJ2-3	TRBD1	TGTGCCAGCAGACCGACAGGGGGCGTTCGCACAGATACGCAGTATTTT	CASRPTGGVRTDTQYF
TRBV7-3	NA	TRBJ2-5	NA	TGTGCCAGCAGCTTAAGTTCGGGCCACCAAGAGACCCAGTACTTC	CASSLSSGHQETQYF
TRBV11-1	NA	TRBJ2-7	NA	TGTGCCAGCAGGTCCAGCTCCTACGAGCAGTACTTC	CASRSSSYEQYF
TRBV5-1	NA	TRBJ2-7	NA	TGCGCCAGCAGCCAAGGGACACAGTCTTCCTACGAGCAGTACTTC	CASSQGTQSSYEQYF